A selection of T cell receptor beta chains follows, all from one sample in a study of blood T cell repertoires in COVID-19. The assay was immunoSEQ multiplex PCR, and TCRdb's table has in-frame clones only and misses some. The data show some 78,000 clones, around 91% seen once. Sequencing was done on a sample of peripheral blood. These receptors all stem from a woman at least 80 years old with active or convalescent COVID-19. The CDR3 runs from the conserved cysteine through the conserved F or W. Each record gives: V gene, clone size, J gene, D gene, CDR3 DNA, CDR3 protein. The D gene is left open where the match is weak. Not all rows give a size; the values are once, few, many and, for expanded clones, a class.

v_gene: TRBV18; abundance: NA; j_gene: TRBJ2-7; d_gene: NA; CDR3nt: TGTGCCAGCTCACCACTAAGGGGCTTCGAGCAGTACTTC; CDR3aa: CASSPLRGFEQYF
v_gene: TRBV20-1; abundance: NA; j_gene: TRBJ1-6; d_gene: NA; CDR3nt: TGCAGTGCTAGTGGGCCGTTAGGGGCACCCCTCCACTTT; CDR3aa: CSASGPLGAPLHF
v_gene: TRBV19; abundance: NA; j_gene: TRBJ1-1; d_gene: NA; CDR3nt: TGTGCCAGTATTCACCAATCCGTCGGGAACACTGAAGCTTTCTTT; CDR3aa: CASIHQSVGNTEAFF
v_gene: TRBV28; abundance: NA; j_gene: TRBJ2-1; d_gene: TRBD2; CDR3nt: TGTGCCAGCAGTTTGAGCGGCGGAATCCTTAGCGGGAGGCCCCTATACAATGAGCAGTTCTTC; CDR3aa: CASSLSGGILSGRPLYNEQFF
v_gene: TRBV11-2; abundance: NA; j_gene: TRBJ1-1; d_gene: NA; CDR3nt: TGTGCCAGCAGCTCTCAGTCGAACACTGAAGCTTTCTTT; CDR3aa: CASSSQSNTEAFF
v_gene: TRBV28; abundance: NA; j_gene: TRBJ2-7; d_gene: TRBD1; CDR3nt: TGTGCCAGCATATTGGCCGGGACAGGGCTCTACGAGCAGTACTTC; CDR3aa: CASILAGTGLYEQYF
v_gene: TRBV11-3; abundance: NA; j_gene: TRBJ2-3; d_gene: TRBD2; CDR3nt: TGTGCCAGCAGCCTTCGAGGGACTAGCGGGAGAGCGACAGATACGCAGTATTTT; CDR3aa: CASSLRGTSGRATDTQYF
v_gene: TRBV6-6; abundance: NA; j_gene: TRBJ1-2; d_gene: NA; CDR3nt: TGTGCCAGCAGTTACCCCTCACGTGCAGGGTTGGGCTACACCTTC; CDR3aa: CASSYPSRAGLGYTF
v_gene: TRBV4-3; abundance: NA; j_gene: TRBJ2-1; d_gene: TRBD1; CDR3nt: TGCGCCAGCAGCCACGAGGACAGGGGGTACAATGAGCAGTTCTTC; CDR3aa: CASSHEDRGYNEQFF
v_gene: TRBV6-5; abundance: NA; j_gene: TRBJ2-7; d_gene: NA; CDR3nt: TGTGCCAGCAGTTACTCTCACCGGGGATACGAGCAGTACTTC; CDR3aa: CASSYSHRGYEQYF
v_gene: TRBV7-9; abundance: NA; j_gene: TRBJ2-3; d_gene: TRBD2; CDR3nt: TGTGCCAGCAGCTTATCTAGCGGGAGGGACACAGATACGCAGTATTTT; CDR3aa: CASSLSSGRDTDTQYF
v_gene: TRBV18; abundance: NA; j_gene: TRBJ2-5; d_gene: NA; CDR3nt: TGTGCCAGCTCACCAGGACAATCAGAAGAGACCCAGTACTTC; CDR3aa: CASSPGQSEETQYF
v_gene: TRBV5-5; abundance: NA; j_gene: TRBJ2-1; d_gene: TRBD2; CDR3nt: TGTGCCAGCAGCCCACCCGGGACTAGTATTGAGCAGTTCTTC; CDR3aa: CASSPPGTSIEQFF
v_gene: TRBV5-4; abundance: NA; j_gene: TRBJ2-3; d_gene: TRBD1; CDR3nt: TGTGCCAGCAGCAATACCGGGACAGGGGTTTTTACAGATACGCAGTATTTT; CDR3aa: CASSNTGTGVFTDTQYF
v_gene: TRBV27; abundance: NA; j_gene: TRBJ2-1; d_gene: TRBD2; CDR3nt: TGTGCCAGCAGTGCCCCTAGCGGGTCCAACTACAATGAGCAGTTCTTC; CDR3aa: CASSAPSGSNYNEQFF
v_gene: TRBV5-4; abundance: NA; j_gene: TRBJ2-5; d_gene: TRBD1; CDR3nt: TGTGCCAGCAGCTTGGGGGAGGGGACAGGGGAAGAGACCCAGTACTTC; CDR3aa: CASSLGEGTGEETQYF
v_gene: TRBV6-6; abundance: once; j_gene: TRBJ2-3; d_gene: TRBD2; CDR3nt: TGTGCCAGCAGTTCATGGACTAGCGGGGCCACAGATACGCAGTATTTT; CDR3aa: CASSSWTSGATDTQYF
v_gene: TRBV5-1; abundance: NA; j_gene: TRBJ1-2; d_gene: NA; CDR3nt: TGCGCCAGCTTCGAACCGGTTTCCCGTGGCTACACCTTC; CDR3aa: CASFEPVSRGYTF
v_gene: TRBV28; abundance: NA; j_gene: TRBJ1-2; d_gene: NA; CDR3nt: TGTGCCAGCAGTTTGAGGGACTATGGCTACACCTTC; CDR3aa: CASSLRDYGYTF
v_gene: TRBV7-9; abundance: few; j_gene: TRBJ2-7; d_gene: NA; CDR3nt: TGTGCCAGCAGCTTAGGAACTAGGAACTACGAGCAGTACTTC; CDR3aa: CASSLGTRNYEQYF
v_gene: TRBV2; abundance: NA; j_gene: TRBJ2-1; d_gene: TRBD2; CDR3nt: TGTGCCAGCAGTGCCAATAGCGGGGAGGAGGAGTTCTTC; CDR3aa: CASSANSGEEEFF
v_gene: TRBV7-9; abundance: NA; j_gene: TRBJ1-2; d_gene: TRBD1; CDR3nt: TGTGCCAGCAGCGTAACCGGGACAGCTGGCTACACCTTC; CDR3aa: CASSVTGTAGYTF
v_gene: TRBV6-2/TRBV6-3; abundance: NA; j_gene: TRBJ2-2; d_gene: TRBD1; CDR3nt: TGTGCCAGCAGTTCCCAGGGGGCGACTCCGAACACCGGGGAGCTGTTTTTT; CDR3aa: CASSSQGATPNTGELFF
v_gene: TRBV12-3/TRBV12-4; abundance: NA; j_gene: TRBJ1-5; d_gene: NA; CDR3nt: TGTGCCAGCACCCGGGGTAGCAATCAGCCCCAGCATTTT; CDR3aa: CASTRGSNQPQHF
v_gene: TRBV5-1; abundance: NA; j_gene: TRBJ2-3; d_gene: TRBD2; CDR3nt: TGCGCCAGCAGCCAGGGACTAGCGGGAGCGCCGCTCACAGATACGCAGTATTTT; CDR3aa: CASSQGLAGAPLTDTQYF
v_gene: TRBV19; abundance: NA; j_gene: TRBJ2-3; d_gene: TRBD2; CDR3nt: TGTGCCAGTAGTATAGGGCTAGCGGGAGGATCCTCGCTCACAGATACGCAGTATTTT; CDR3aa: CASSIGLAGGSSLTDTQYF
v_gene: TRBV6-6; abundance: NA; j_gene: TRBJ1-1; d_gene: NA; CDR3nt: TGTGCCAGCAGACGGACAGCGACGGGCACTGAAGCTTTCTTT; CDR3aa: CASRRTATGTEAFF
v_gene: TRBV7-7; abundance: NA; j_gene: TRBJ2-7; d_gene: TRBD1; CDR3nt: TGTGCTAGCAGCTCCCGTACAGGGGTGGGGGAGCAGTACTTC; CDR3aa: CASSSRTGVGEQYF
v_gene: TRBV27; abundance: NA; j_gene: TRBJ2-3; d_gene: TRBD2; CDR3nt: TGTGCCAGCAGTCCGCCCCCTAGCGGCGGGGGAGATACGCAGTATTTT; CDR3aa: CASSPPPSGGGDTQYF
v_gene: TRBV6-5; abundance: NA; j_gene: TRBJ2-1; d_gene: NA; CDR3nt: TGTGCCAGCACCCCCTCCGGTTTAAGCTACAATGAGCAGTTCTTC; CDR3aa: CASTPSGLSYNEQFF
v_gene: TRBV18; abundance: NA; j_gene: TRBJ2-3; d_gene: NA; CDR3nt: TGTGCCAGCTCACCACAGAGGTTGGACACAGATACGCAGTATTTT; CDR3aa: CASSPQRLDTDTQYF
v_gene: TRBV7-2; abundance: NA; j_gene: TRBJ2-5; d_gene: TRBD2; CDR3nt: TGTGCCAGCAGCTTAGGTGGGACTAGCGTCCAAGAGACCCAGTACTTC; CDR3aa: CASSLGGTSVQETQYF
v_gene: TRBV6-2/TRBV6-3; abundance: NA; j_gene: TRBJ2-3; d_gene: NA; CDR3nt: TGTGCCAGCAGTTACTTCGCGGAAACAGATACGCAGTATTTT; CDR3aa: CASSYFAETDTQYF
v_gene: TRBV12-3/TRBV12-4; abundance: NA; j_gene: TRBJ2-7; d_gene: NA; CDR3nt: TGTGCCAGCAGTAACGGCTCGGGGTTAAGGCAGTACTTC; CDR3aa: CASSNGSGLRQYF
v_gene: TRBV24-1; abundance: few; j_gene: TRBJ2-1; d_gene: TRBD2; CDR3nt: TGTGCCACCAGTGATGCCCTAGCGGGAGCCTACAATGAGCAGTTCTTC; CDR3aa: CATSDALAGAYNEQFF
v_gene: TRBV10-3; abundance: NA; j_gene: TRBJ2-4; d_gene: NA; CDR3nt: TGTGCCATCAGCCAGGACTGGGCCAAAAACATTCAGTACTTC; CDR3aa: CAISQDWAKNIQYF
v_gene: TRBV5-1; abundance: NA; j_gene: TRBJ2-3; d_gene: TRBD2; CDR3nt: TGCGCCAGCACCTGGACTAGCAGTTCAACAGATACGCAGTATTTT; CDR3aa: CASTWTSSSTDTQYF
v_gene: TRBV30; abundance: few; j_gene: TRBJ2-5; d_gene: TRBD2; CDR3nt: TGTGCCTGGAATCCGGGAGGGCAAGAGACCCAGTACTTC; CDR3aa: CAWNPGGQETQYF
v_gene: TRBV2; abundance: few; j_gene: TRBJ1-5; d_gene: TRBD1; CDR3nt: TGTGCCAGCAGTGCGACAGGGCTTGGGCAGCCCCAGCATTTT; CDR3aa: CASSATGLGQPQHF
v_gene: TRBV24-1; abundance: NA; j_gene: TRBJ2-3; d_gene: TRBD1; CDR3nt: TGTGCCACCAGTGATTTGGACAGGGGAAGGGGCACAGATACGCAGTATTTT; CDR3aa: CATSDLDRGRGTDTQYF
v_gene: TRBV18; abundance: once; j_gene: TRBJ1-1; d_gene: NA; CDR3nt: TGTGCCAGCTCACCCGAGGTTGAAGCTTTCTTT; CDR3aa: CASSPEVEAFF
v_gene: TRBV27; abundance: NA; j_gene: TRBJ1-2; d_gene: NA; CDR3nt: TGTGCCAGCACCAGGGATCCCAACTATGGCTACACCTTC; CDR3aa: CASTRDPNYGYTF
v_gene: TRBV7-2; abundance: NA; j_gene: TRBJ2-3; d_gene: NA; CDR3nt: TGTGCCAGCAGCGCCACAGGAGTCCAGACAGATACGCAGTATTTT; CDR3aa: CASSATGVQTDTQYF
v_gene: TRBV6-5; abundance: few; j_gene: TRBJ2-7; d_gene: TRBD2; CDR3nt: TGTGCCAGCAGTTACCCGGGAGGCGCCGAGCAGTACTTC; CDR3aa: CASSYPGGAEQYF
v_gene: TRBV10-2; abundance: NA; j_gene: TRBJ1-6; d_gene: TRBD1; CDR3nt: TGCGCCAGCAGTGACAGGGGGCTCAATTCACCCCTCCACTTT; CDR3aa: CASSDRGLNSPLHF